This T cell receptor beta chain was recovered during a study of Ad26.COV2.S vaccination and SARS-CoV-2 variants. Across the whole study: The authors gave Ad26.COV2.S intramuscularly, either once or twice 56 days apart. Study-wide results and limits: Reported findings describe substantial breadth in spike-specific CD8+ and CD4+ T cell responses following vaccination.

About this clone itself: Its antigen is as yet unknown.

The V and J ends lost 7 bases and 4 bases respectively, with 17 bases between them. The CDR3 is 14 residues long. Looked up from germline, CDR1 is MNHNY and CDR2 is SVGAGI (reference sequence). As for treatment: 15 to 20 received Ad26.COV2.S at low or high dose, single or two shots; 5 received placebo; per-sample allocation not given. Sampling happened 63 days after the first vaccine or placebo injection. Using immunoSEQ multiplex PCR, the repertoire was profiled, and TCRdb retains in-frame clones only, with some absent. The sample gives around 300,000 clones, about 87% of which show up once; 6.4% is in the top ten.

Material: peripheral blood, obtained in a trial of Ad26.COV2.S vaccine versus placebo. V is TRBV6-6 and J is TRBJ2-7; D gene uncertain. This sequence was found in a person aged 18-65 years who received the Ad26.COV2.S COVID-19 vaccine or a placebo. The CDR3 region has the DNA TGTGCCAGCAACCGCGGACGACCGGAATACGAGCAGTACTTC. It is translated as CASNRGRPEYEQYF.